A selection of T cell receptor beta chains follows, all from one sample in a study of T cell repertoires in cytomegalovirus infection. In TCRdb, the reads were re-called with MiXCR into one record per CDR3 protein. Of around 190,000 distinct CDR3 sequences in the sample, approximately 15% were seen once. Sample: PBMCs. These receptors originate from a human donor in good health (CMV status not recorded). Some clones in this sample may be carry-over from other donors' samples. Both conserved end residues are part of each CDR3. A D gene is named only where the DNA matches it firmly. A clone size is listed for some rows: how often the clone was seen (once, few, many), or a class if it is expanded.

few	TRBV6-4	-	TRBJ2-2	CASSPWTEPNTGELFF	TGTGCCAGCAGCCCTTGGACAGAGCCGAACACCGGGGAGCTGTTTTTT
-	TRBV7-2	-	TRBJ2-3	CASSPLPRTDTQYF	TGTGCCAGCAGCCCCCTCCCAAGGACAGATACGCAGTATTTT
once	TRBV5-1	-	TRBJ2-2	CASSQTGLNTGGLFF	TGCGCCAGCAGCCAAACAGGTTTAAACACCGGGGGGCTGTTTTTT
few	TRBV7-6	-	TRBJ2-5	CASTESPGVQETQYF	TGTGCCAGCACCGAATCCCCGGGGGTTCAAGAGACCCAGTACTTC
few	TRBV11-2	-	TRBJ1-4	CASSRDLKSEKLFF	TGTGCCAGCAGCCGGGACCTGAAGAGTGAAAAACTGTTTTTT
-	TRBV29-1	-	TRBJ2-7	CSVGGPPHEQYF	TGCAGCGTTGGGGGCCCACCGCACGAGCAGTACTTC
many	TRBV7-2	TRBD1	TRBJ1-2	CASVFQGAGGYTF	TGTGCCAGCGTTTTCCAGGGGGCTGGTGGCTACACCTTC
-	TRBV7-4	TRBD1	TRBJ1-5	CASSNRGRNQPQHF	TGTGCCAGCAGCAACAGGGGTCGCAATCAGCCCCAGCATTTT
many	TRBV7-2	-	TRBJ2-3	CASSLVGGNTQYF	TGTGCCAGCAGCTTAGTCGGGGGAAATACGCAGTATTTT
many	TRBV6-1	-	TRBJ2-1	CASSTERIAPGNEQFF	TGTGCCAGCAGCACGGAGCGTATAGCTCCGGGCAATGAGCAGTTCTTC
-	TRBV7-9	-	TRBJ2-1	CASSYETNNEQFF	TGTGCCAGCAGTTACGAGACAAACAATGAGCAGTTCTTC
many	TRBV7-6	-	TRBJ2-7	CASSLFTSYEQYF	TGTGCCAGCAGCTTATTTACTTCCTACGAGCAGTACTTC